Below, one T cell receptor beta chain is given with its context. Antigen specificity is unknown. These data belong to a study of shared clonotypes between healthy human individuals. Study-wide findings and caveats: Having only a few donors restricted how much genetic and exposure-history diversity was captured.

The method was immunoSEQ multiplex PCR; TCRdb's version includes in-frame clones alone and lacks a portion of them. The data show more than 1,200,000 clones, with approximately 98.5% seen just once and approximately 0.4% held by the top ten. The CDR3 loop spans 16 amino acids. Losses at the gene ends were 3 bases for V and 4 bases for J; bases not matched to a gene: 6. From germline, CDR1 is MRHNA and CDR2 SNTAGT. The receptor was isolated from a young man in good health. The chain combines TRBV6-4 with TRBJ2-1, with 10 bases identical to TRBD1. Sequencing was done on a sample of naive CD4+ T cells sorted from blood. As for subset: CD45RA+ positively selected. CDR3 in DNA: TGTGCCAGCAGTGAGATGACAGGGGGCAGGTACAATGAGCAGTTCTTC. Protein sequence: CASSEMTGGRYNEQFF.